This entry lists 30 T cell receptor beta chains sequenced from one sample in a study of blood T cell repertoires in COVID-19 (dated by TCRdb to about 2020). The method behind the library was the immunoSEQ multiplex PCR assay. Drawn from immuneACCESS, this table holds only the in-frame rearrangements with V and J called that TCRdb kept. Clones are partly lost; checked studies trace under half to an unresolved V gene and leave the rest unexplained. Within this sample are around 430,000 clones, with around 89% of them counted one time only. The top ten clonotypes cover around an eighth of the sample. Specimen: peripheral blood. Receptors originate from a woman aged 45-59 years with COVID-19, enrolled during active disease.

Points on this clone: The junction departs from germline at one end; a sequencing error may be responsible. The chain uses TRBV7-2 and TRBJ2-3; TRBD2 aligns across 11 bases. Germline-derived CDR1 and CDR2 are SGHTA and FQGNSA. The CDR3 consists of 14 residues. The CDR3 is CASSLAGGSDTQYF. CDR3 coding DNA: TGTGCCAGCAGCCTAGCGGGGGGATCAGATACGCAGTATTTT.

The chain joins TRBV19 to TRBJ1-4, with TRBD1 matching 8 bases. V dropped 4 bases and J dropped 7; count of bases not matched to a gene: 11. The germline CDR1 and CDR2 sequences are LNHDA and SQIVND (reference sequence). This CDR3 has 16 amino acids. CDR3 bases: TGTGCCAGTAGTACGCAACAGGGGGTGTGGGGTGAAAAACTGTTTTTT. Protein: CASSTQQGVWGEKLFF. The full variable domain, with the rest looked up from reference TRBV19 and TRBJ1-4, is DGGITQSPKYLFRKEGQNVTLSCEQNLNHDAMYWYRQDPGQGLRLIYYSQIVNDFQKGDIAEGYSVSREKKESFPLTVTSAQKNPTAFYLCASSTQQGVWGEKLFFGSGTQLSVL.

The chain uses TRBV9 and TRBJ2-7; D perhaps matches TRBD1 (5 bases). Germline CDR1 is SGDLS and CDR2 is YYNGEE. The CDR3 is 14 amino acids. V was pared by 0 bases and J by 1 base, with 8 bases between. The DNA of the CDR3 is TGTGCCAGCAGCGTAGAGGACACATCCTACGAGCAGTACTTC. Amino acids: CASSVEDTSYEQYF.

This rearrangement joins TRBV15 to TRBJ1-2; weak D call: TRBD1 (5 bases). V shed 3 bases and J shed 0 bases, with 14 bases lying between them. The germline V gene has CDR1 LNHNV and CDR2 YYDKDF (reference sequence). The CDR3 sequence is 16 residues long. The CDR3 bases are TGTGCCACCAGCAGCCCCGGGGGGGGGTCTAACTATGGCTACACCTTC. It specifies CATSSPGGGSNYGYTF.

This chain uses TRBV10-3 with TRBJ1-1; the D gene is possibly TRBD1 (5 bases). The CDR3 extends over 13 amino acids. V was trimmed by 6 bases and J by 3 bases, leaving 11 bases between them. Germline CDR1 ENHRY, CDR2 SYGVKD. CDR3: CAIRSRVDTEAFF. In DNA, the CDR3 is TGTGCCATCAGGTCCAGGGTTGACACTGAAGCTTTCTTT.

V and J are TRBV2 and TRBJ2-7; D is perhaps TRBD1 (5 bases). V gave up 4 bases and J gave up 4 bases, with 14 bases separating them. Germline V gene lookup returns CDR1 SNHLY and CDR2 FYNNEI. The CDR3 loop spans 14 amino acids. DNA for the CDR3: TGTGCCAGCAGTGGGGGCCAGGGAATATACGAGCAGTACTTC. This encodes CASSGGQGIYEQYF.

This chain uses TRBV5-4 with TRBJ2-7; D is ambiguous. Germline V gives CDR1 SGHNT, CDR2 YYREEE (reference sequence). Trimming shortened V by 0 bases and J by 0 bases, and 10 bases separated the two germline ends. The CDR3 has 15 amino acids. The CDR3, as DNA: TGTGCCAGCAGCTTGGGCGGATCGAGCTCCTACGAGCAGTACTTC. Translating gives CASSLGGSSSYEQYF.

The CDR3 region is CASSDGHLLETQYF. The CDR3 DNA reads TGTGCCAGCAGTGACGGACACCTTCTGGAGACCCAGTACTTC. The V and J genes are TRBV2 and TRBJ2-5; possibly TRBD1 for D (5 bases). This CDR3 contains 14 residues. Per germline, CDR1 SNHLY and CDR2 FYNNEI. The germline V and J ends were trimmed by 3 bases and 5 bases, with 13 bases remaining between them.

The chain joins TRBV7-9 to TRBJ2-1; 9 nucleotides agree with TRBD2. The CDR3 sequence is 14 residues long. Unmatched junction bases numbered 5, after V lost 11 bases and J lost 0 bases. Germline V gene sequence: CDR1 SEHNR, CDR2 FQNEAQ (reference sequence). CDR3: CALGGGASYNEQFF. The CDR3 bases are TGTGCCCTGGGCGGGGGGGCCTCCTACAATGAGCAGTTCTTC. The variable domain in full, with the rest retrieved from reference TRBV7-9 and TRBJ2-1, is DTGVSQNPRHKITKRGQNVTFRCDPISEHNRLYWYRQTLGQGPEFLTYFQNEAQLEKSRLLSDRFSAERPKGSFSTLEIQRTEQGDSAMYLCALGGGASYNEQFFGPGTRLTVL.

The genes are TRBV10-3 and TRBJ1-3, with TRBD1 matching over 10 bases. Germline V CDR1 and CDR2: ENHRY, SYGVKD. The CDR3 runs 14 residues. The V gene end was trimmed by 6 bases and the J gene end by 6 bases; junction bases not matched to a gene: 5. In DNA form, the CDR3 reads TGTGCCATCAGGGGCGGGACAGGGGAAAACACCATATATTTT. Protein sequence: CAIRGGTGENTIYF.

This clone came up once. This specimen includes other DNA sequences encoding the same CDR3. The V and J genes are TRBV5-1 and TRBJ1-1, with D uncertain. The CDR3 extends over 12 amino acids. V lost 0 bases, J lost 5 bases, and 5 bases lay in between. The V gene's germline CDR1 is SGHRS and CDR2 YFSETQ. CDR3 loop: CASSLDRTEAFF. The CDR3 DNA reads TGCGCCAGCAGCTTGGATCGGACTGAAGCTTTCTTT.

V is TRBV12-1 and J is TRBJ2-3; whether TRBD1, the table's D call, matches the DNA was not checked. TRBV12-1 is given as a pseudogene. CDR3 length equals 13 residues. CDR3 bases: TGTGCCAGCAGCCCGGCAGGAACAGATACGCAGTATTTT. This codes for CASSPAGTDTQYF.

This clone was counted a few times. V gene TRBV19 combines with J gene TRBJ1-5; 8 positions agree with TRBD1. The CDR3 extends over 13 amino acids. V shed 4 bases and J 4 bases; nucleotides not matched to a gene: 0. CDR1 LNHDA and CDR2 SQIVND come from the germline V gene (reference sequence). The CDR3 DNA sequence: TGTGCCAGTAGTAGACAGGGGAATCAGCCCCAGCATTTT. Translation gives CASSRQGNQPQHF.

J is TRBJ2-5 and V is TRBV5-1, with 9 nucleotides matching TRBD2. Looked up from germline, CDR1 is SGHRS and CDR2 is YFSETQ. V was clipped by 0 bases and J by 3 bases; unmatched bases: 3. This CDR3 contains 15 residues. The CDR3 loop is CASSLAVAGEETQYF. The CDR3 nucleotides are TGCGCCAGCAGCTTGGCGGTAGCGGGGGAAGAGACCCAGTACTTC. The full variable domain, completed using reference TRBV5-1 and TRBJ2-5, is KAGVTQTPRYLIKTRGQQVTLSCSPISGHRSVSWYQQTPGQGLQFLFEYFSETQRNKGNFPGRFSGRQFSNSRSEMNVSTLELGDSALYLCASSLAVAGEETQYFGPGTRLLVL.

This clone has just a few counts. The chain has TRBV7-9 and TRBJ2-7, with 7 bases aligning to TRBD2. CDR3 length equals 13 residues. The germline CDR1 and CDR2 sequences are SEHNR and FQNEAQ (reference sequence). V trimming: 5 bases; J trimming: 4 bases; junction bases outside the gene matches: 5. The DNA for the CDR3 is TGTGCCAGCAGCCAGGGACTAAAATACGAGCAGTACTTC. Protein sequence: CASSQGLKYEQYF. Full variable domain (rest looked up from reference TRBV7-9 and TRBJ2-7): DTGVSQNPRHKITKRGQNVTFRCDPISEHNRLYWYRQTLGQGPEFLTYFQNEAQLEKSRLLSDRFSAERPKGSFSTLEIQRTEQGDSAMYLCASSQGLKYEQYFGPGTRLTVT.

The chain links TRBV2 to TRBJ1-5; TRBD1 matches at 10 bases. The CDR3 runs 15 residues. Trimming at V came to 6 bases and at J to 5 bases, leaving 7 bases not matched to a gene. Germline-derived CDR1 and CDR2 are SNHLY and FYNNEI. The CDR3 sequence is CASSADRGTHQPQHF. In DNA form, the CDR3 reads TGTGCCAGCAGCGCGGACAGGGGGACCCATCAGCCCCAGCATTTT.

The chain couples TRBV2 to TRBJ1-3; possible D gene TRBD1, 6 bases. The length of the CDR3 is 15 residues. Looked up from germline, CDR1 is SNHLY and CDR2 is FYNNEI. Trimming took off 8 bases at V and 0 bases at J, with 14 bases between the two ends. In DNA, the CDR3 is TGTGCCAGCCAAGCCGGGGGGCCCTCTGGAAACACCATATATTTT. This codes for CASQAGGPSGNTIYF.

The CDR3 here is CASRHNTKFPDSGANVLTF. The CDR3 DNA reads as TGTGCCAGCAGACACAATACAAAGTTCCCCGACTCTGGGGCCAACGTCCTGACTTTC. The rearrangement uses TRBV3-1 (or the pseudogene TRBV3-2) and TRBJ2-6, with D unclear. Germline V gene lookup returns CDR1 LGHDT and CDR2 YNNKEL (reference sequence). CDR3 size: 19 residues. Trimming cost V 6 bases and J 0 bases, with 21 bases left between them.

CDR3 DNA sequence: TGTGCCACCGAGGACAGGGACACCGGGGAGCTGTTTTTT. Protein sequence: CATEDRDTGELFF. V and J are TRBV24-1 and TRBJ2-2; 8 nucleotides line up with TRBD1. The CDR3 is 13 amino acids. The junction had 2 bases not matched to a gene; V was cut back by 9 bases and J by 3 bases. The germline CDR1 and CDR2 sequences are KGHDR and SFDVKD.

The chain has TRBV27 and TRBJ1-3, with D perhaps TRBD1 (6 bases). This CDR3 is 16 amino acids long. Germline values: CDR1 MNHEY, CDR2 SMNVEV (reference sequence). The V gene lost 4 bases and the J gene lost 2 bases, with 15 bases spanning the gap. CDR3 sequence reads: CASSSLGAGTGNTIYF. For the CDR3, the DNA is TGTGCCAGCAGTTCCTTGGGGGCCGGGACTGGAAACACCATATATTTT.

This clone was seen a handful of times. The CDR3 nucleotides are TGTGCCAGCAGACCCGCCGGGGGGGACGGTGGCTACACCTTC. This codes for CASRPAGGDGGYTF. V usage is TRBV6-5 and J usage is TRBJ1-2; D perhaps matches TRBD1 (5 bases). Germline lookup yields CDR1 MNHEY and CDR2 SVGAGI. V was cut by 6 bases and J by 7 bases, with 18 bases left in between. The CDR3 contains 14 residues.

This clone was observed a single time. This chain links TRBV5-6 with TRBJ2-7; the match to TRBD2 covers 12 bases. J gave up 4 bases and V 4 bases, and 12 bases lay outside the gene matches. From germline, CDR1 is SGHDT and CDR2 YYEEEE. The CDR3 sequence is 17 residues long. CDR3 nucleotide sequence: TGTGCCAGCAGCATTAGGCTAGCGGGGGGGCCATTGTACGAGCAGTACTTC. Translation gives CASSIRLAGGPLYEQYF.

The chain links TRBV29-1 to TRBJ1-5; the match to TRBD1 covers 9 bases. V dropped 7 bases and J dropped 2; count of bases not matched to a gene: 9. The CDR3 runs to 15 residues. Germline values: CDR1 SQVTM, CDR2 ANQGSEA. The CDR3 reads CSAGGGQGGNQPQHF. In DNA, the CDR3 is TGCAGCGCCGGGGGGGGACAGGGAGGCAATCAGCCCCAGCATTTT.

The chain recombines TRBV6-5 with TRBJ1-1, with D maybe TRBD1 (5 bases). The CDR3 extends over 14 amino acids. Trimming took off 6 bases at V and 1 base at J, with 12 bases between the two ends. Germline CDR1 is MNHEY and CDR2 is SVGAGI. In DNA, the CDR3 is TGTGCCAGCAGACGACAGTCTGGGAACACTGAAGCTTTCTTT. Its protein product is CASRRQSGNTEAFF.

This clone came up a few times. The chain employs TRBV19 and TRBJ1-5; D might be TRBD1 (5 bases). The CDR3 contains 15 residues. The V end was cut by 5 bases, the J end by 1 base, with 12 bases between. Looked up from germline, CDR1 is LNHDA and CDR2 is SQIVND (reference sequence). CDR3 sequence (DNA): TGTGCCAGTAGTCTCTGGCAGGGAAGCAATCAGCCCCAGCATTTT. This encodes CASSLWQGSNQPQHF.

The V call is TRBV5-1, the J call TRBJ2-3; the D gene is possibly TRBD1 (6 bases). This CDR3 is built from 13 residues. Per germline, CDR1 SGHRS and CDR2 YFSETQ. Trimming stripped 4 bases from V and 1 base from J, with 7 bases between. In DNA form, the CDR3 reads TGCGCCAGCAGCAGGACAGGCACAGATACGCAGTATTTT. This gives the protein CASSRTGTDTQYF.

V gene TRBV3-1 (or the pseudogene TRBV3-2) combines with J gene TRBJ2-7, with D tentatively TRBD1 (5 bases). Trimming left V 4 bases short and J 1 base short, with 8 bases between. Looked up from germline, CDR1 is LGHDT and CDR2 is YNNKEL (reference sequence). This CDR3 has 13 residues. CDR3 bases: TGTGCCAGCAGCCGGACACCTTCCTACGAGCAGTACTTC. Protein sequence: CASSRTPSYEQYF.

In its sample, this clone was seen once. This chain joins TRBV6-6 and TRBJ1-1, with a tentative D call TRBD1 (5 bases). The CDR3 is made up of 15 amino acids. The V and J ends lost 0 bases and 4 bases respectively, with 12 bases between them. Germline V gives CDR1 MNHNY, CDR2 SVGAGI (reference sequence). This CDR3 reads CASSYSGGDFTEAFF. The CDR3 DNA is TGTGCCAGCAGTTACTCGGGAGGGGACTTCACTGAAGCTTTCTTT.

This clone came up once. The chain is built from TRBV5-1 and TRBJ2-2; 9 nucleotides match TRBD2. The CDR3 runs 16 residues. The germline V gene encodes CDR1 SGHRS and CDR2 YFSETQ. V shed 3 bases, J shed 5 bases, and the junction held 8 bases outside the gene matches. DNA for the CDR3: TGCGCCAGCAGCTGGGACTTAGCGGGGGCTACCGGGGAGCTGTTTTTT. Translation gives CASSWDLAGATGELFF. Based on the CDR3 plus reference TRBV5-1 and TRBJ2-2, the full variable domain is KAGVTQTPRYLIKTRGQQVTLSCSPISGHRSVSWYQQTPGQGLQFLFEYFSETQRNKGNFPGRFSGRQFSNSRSEMNVSTLELGDSALYLCASSWDLAGATGELFFGEGSRLTVL.

J is TRBJ1-5 and V is TRBV15; possibly TRBD1 for D (6 bases). The V gene's germline CDR1 is LNHNV and CDR2 YYDKDF (reference sequence). The CDR3 sequence is 15 residues long. V dropped 1 base and J dropped 8 bases, with 15 bases sitting between them. Written as DNA, the CDR3 is TGTGCCACCAGCAGAGGGCCAGGGGAAGGGGAGCCCCAGCATTTT. Translation gives CATSRGPGEGEPQHF.